The sequence of this T cell receptor beta chain was determined in a study of T cells in Graves' hyperthyroidism and ophthalmopathy. Ten or more counts support this clonotype. TCR beta CDR3 regions were amplified from RNA. First-round RT-PCR targeting the TCR CDR3 was performed with the HTBI primer set. TCRdb reanalysed the multiplex PCR reads using MiXCR and keeps one entry per CDR3 protein. This table has under 350,000 distinct CDR3 sequences, 25% appearing once. CDR3 length: 11 amino acids. CDR1 and CDR2 (germline): GTSNPN, SVGIG (reference sequence). V lost 4 bases and J lost 8, with 11 bases in between.

The chain carries TRBV30 and TRBJ1-1, with a weak D call TRBD1 (5 bases). The source is a man aged 35-49 years with Graves' hyperthyroidism that later progressed to Graves' ophthalmopathy. What was sequenced was blood. In DNA form, the CDR3 reads TGTGCCTGGACCGGAGGGGTGGAAGCTTTCTTT. This translates into CAWTGGVEAFF. Filled out from reference TRBV30 and TRBJ1-1, the complete variable domain reads SQTIHQWPATLVQPVGSPLSLECTVEGTSNPNLYWYRQAAGRGLQLLFYSVGIGQISSEVPQNLSASRPQDRQFILSSKKLLLSDSGFYLCAWTGGVEAFFGQGTRLTVV.